Listed below are T cell receptor beta chains from one sample, sequenced in a study of beta chain features in type 1 diabetes. Using immunoSEQ multiplex PCR, the repertoire was profiled, and TCRdb retains in-frame clones only, with some absent. The sample contains 250,000 or so clones, more than 65% of which appear only once. The sample was naive CD4+ T cells from blood. The receptors here all came from a man aged 25 to 40 in good health. CDR3s include the opening cysteine and the closing phenylalanine or tryptophan. A D gene is named only where the DNA matches it firmly. Expanded clones are given a class, and other clones once, few, many or no size at all.

few	TRBV4-2	TRBJ1-2	NA	TGTGCCAGCAGCCAAACTGATGAATATGGCTACACCTTC	CASSQTDEYGYTF
NA	TRBV7-9	TRBJ1-1	TRBD1	TGTGCCAGCAGCTTAGGACAGGGATTGAACACTGAAGCTTTCTTT	CASSLGQGLNTEAFF
once	TRBV4-3	TRBJ2-7	TRBD1	TGCGCCAGCAGCCGGGACAGGGGTTCCTACGAGCAGTACTTC	CASSRDRGSYEQYF
NA	TRBV28	TRBJ2-5	NA	TGTGCCAGCAGTTTACCCGGACAGAAAGAGACCCAGTACTTC	CASSLPGQKETQYF
NA	TRBV6-5	TRBJ2-7	NA	TGTGCCAGCAGCCGAGGACATTCCTACGAGCAGTACTTC	CASSRGHSYEQYF
NA	TRBV14	TRBJ2-1	TRBD2	TGTGCCAGCAGCCAAAGGACTAGCGGGGGAAGTGAGCAGTTCTTC	CASSQRTSGGSEQFF
NA	TRBV25-1	TRBJ1-2	NA	TGTGCCAGCAGTCTGGACAGTGCAGAGCGTGGCTACACCTTC	CASSLDSAERGYTF
NA	TRBV7-2	TRBJ2-1	TRBD2	TGTGCCAGCATCCCTAGCGGGAAGCTCTACAATGAGCAGTTCTTC	CASIPSGKLYNEQFF
NA	TRBV30	TRBJ2-7	TRBD1	TGTGCCTGGAGGTTAGACAGGGGAGGTTTCTACGAGCAGTACTTC	CAWRLDRGGFYEQYF
NA	TRBV14	TRBJ2-6	NA	TGTGCCAGCAGCCATCGGACAGGGGCCAACGTCCTGACTTTC	CASSHRTGANVLTF
NA	TRBV14	TRBJ2-1	NA	TGTGCCAGCAGCCAACAGGGAAGACAGAGCGTGCAGTTCTTC	CASSQQGRQSVQFF
few	TRBV4-3	TRBJ2-3	NA	TGCGCCAGCAGCCAGTTACTCGGCACAGATACGCAGTATTTT	CASSQLLGTDTQYF
few	TRBV21-1	TRBJ1-4	NA	TGTGCCATGAATGAAAAACTGTTTTTT	CAMNEKLFF
NA	TRBV9	TRBJ2-7	NA	TGTGCCAGCAGCGTAGGAGGGGATAGCGAGCAGTACTTC	CASSVGGDSEQYF